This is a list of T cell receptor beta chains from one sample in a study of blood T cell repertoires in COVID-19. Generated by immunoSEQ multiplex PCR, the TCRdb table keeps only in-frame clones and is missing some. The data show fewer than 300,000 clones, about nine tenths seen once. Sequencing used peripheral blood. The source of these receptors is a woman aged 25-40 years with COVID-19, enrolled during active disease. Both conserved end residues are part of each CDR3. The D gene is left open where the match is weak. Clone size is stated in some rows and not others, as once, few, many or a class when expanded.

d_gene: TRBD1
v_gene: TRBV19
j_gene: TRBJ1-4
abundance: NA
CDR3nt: TGTGCCAGTAGTTCTGAGACAGGGGCTAATGAAAAACTGTTTTTT
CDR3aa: CASSSETGANEKLFF

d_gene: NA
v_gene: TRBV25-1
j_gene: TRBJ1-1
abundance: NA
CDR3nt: TGTGCCAGCAAGAAATCAGGGGAGGGAGAAGCTTTCTTT
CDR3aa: CASKKSGEGEAFF

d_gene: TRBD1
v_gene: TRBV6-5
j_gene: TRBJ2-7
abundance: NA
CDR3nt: TGTGCCAGCAGCAAAGACAGGGTGAGCGAGCAGTACTTC
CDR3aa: CASSKDRVSEQYF

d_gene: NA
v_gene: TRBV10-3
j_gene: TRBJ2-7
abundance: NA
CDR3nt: TGTGCCATCAGTGAGTCGACCCAGACAGATTACGAGCAGTACTTC
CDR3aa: CAISESTQTDYEQYF

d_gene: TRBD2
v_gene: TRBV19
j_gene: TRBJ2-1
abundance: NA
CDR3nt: TGTGCCAGTACTCCGGGGACTAGCGGGATCAATGAGCAGTTCTTC
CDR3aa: CASTPGTSGINEQFF

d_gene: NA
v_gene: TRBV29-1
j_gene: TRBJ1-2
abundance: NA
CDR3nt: TGCAGCGTTGCACGGGGTCCGGACTATGGCTACACCTTC
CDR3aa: CSVARGPDYGYTF

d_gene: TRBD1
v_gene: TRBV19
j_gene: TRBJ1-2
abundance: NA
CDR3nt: TGTGCCAGTAGGGGGGACAGGGCATATGGCTACACCTTC
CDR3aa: CASRGDRAYGYTF

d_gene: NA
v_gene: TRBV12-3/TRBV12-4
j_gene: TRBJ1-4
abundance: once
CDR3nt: TGTGCCAGCAGTTTAGGAGGGAAACTGTTTTTT
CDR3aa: CASSLGGKLFF

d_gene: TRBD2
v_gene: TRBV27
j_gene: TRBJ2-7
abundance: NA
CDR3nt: TGTGCCAGCAGAGTAGCGGGAGGGTCCTACGAGCAGTACTTC
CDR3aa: CASRVAGGSYEQYF

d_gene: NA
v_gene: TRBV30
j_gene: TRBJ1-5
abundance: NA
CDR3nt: TGTGCCTGGAGTAAAAGACAGGATAATCAGCCCCAGCATTTT
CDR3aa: CAWSKRQDNQPQHF

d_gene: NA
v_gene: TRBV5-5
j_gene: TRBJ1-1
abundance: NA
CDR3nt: TGTGCCAGCAGCTTGGGTTCGTTTTTCACTGAAGCTTTCTTT
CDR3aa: CASSLGSFFTEAFF

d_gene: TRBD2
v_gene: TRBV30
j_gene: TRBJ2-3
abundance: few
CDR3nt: TGTGCCTGGAGTGTATGGCCGGGACTAGCGGCCACAGATACGCAGTATTTT
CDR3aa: CAWSVWPGLAATDTQYF

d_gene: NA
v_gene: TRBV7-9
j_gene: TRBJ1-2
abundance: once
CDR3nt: TGTGCCAGCAGCCGCGGTGCCGACTATGGCTACACCTTC
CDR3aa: CASSRGADYGYTF

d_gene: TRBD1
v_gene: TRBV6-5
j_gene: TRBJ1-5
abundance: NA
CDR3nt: TGTGCCGGAAATATAGGGGGCCAGCCCCAGCATTTT
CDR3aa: CAGNIGGQPQHF

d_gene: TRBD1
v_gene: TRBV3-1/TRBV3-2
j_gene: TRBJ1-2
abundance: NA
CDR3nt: TGTGCCAGCAGCCAACTGGGACAGGGGGGGTATGGCTACACCTTC
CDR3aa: CASSQLGQGGYGYTF

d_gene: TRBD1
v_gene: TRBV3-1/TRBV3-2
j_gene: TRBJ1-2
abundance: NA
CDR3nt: TGTGCCAGCAGCCAGCTTGACAGGGAGGCTGGCTACACCTTC
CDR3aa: CASSQLDREAGYTF

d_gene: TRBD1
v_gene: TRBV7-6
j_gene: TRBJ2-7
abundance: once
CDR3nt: TGTGCCAGCAGCCAAGCCGGACAGGGGGCTTACGAGCAGTACTTC
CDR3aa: CASSQAGQGAYEQYF

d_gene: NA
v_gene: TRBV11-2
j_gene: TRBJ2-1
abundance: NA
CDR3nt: TGTGCCAGCAGCTTGGTGGGTGGGCCGTACAATGAGCAGTTCTTC
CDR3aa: CASSLVGGPYNEQFF

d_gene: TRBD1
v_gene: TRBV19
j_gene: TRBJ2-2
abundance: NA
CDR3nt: TGTGCCAGTAGTCAGGGGGCGGTCGCCGGGGAGCTGTTTTTT
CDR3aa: CASSQGAVAGELFF

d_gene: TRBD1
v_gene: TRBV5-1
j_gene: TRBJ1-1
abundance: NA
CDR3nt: TGCGCCAGCAGCTTGGGGGACAGGCTGAACACTGAAGCTTTCTTT
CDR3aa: CASSLGDRLNTEAFF

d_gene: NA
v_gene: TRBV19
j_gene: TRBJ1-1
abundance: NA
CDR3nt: TGTGCCAGTAGTATAGGCCCGGGACAAGTGAACACTGAAGCTTTCTTT
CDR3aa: CASSIGPGQVNTEAFF

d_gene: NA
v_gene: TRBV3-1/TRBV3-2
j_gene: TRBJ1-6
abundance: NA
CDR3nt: TGTGCCAGCAGCCAGGAGGTGAAGGGCGGCTATAATTCACCCCTCCACTTT
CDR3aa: CASSQEVKGGYNSPLHF

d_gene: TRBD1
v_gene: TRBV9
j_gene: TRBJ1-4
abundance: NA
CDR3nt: TGTGCCAGCAGCGTATCGATGGGGTCAGGACAGGGGCCTGAAAAACTGTTTTTT
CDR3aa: CASSVSMGSGQGPEKLFF

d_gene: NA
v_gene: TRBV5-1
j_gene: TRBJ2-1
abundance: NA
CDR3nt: TGCGCCAGCAGCTGGCGCCCTAGCGAAAACAATGAGCAGTTCTTC
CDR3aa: CASSWRPSENNEQFF

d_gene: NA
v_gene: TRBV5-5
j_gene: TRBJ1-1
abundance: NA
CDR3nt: TGTGCCAGCAGCTTGGGCGAGAGGAGGACTGAAGCTTTCTTT
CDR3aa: CASSLGERRTEAFF

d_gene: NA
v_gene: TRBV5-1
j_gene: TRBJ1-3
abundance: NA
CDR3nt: TGCGCCAGCAGTTCGACAGGACTCTCTGGAAACACCATATATTTT
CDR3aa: CASSSTGLSGNTIYF

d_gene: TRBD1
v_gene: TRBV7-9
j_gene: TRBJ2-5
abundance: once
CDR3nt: TGTGCCAGCAGCATCCCGACAGGGGGGCGAGGGGAGACCCAGTACTTC
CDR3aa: CASSIPTGGRGETQYF

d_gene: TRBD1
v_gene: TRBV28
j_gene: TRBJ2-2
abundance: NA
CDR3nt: TGTGCCAGCAGCCGTGACAGGGTCGACACCGGGGAGCTGTTTTTT
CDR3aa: CASSRDRVDTGELFF

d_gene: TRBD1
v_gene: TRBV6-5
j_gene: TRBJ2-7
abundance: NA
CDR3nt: TGTGCCAGCAGTTCTACAGGGGGCTACGAGCAGTACTTC
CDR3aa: CASSSTGGYEQYF

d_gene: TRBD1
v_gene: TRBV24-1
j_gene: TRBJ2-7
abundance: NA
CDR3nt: TGTGCCCTCGGACAGGGTCTCTACGAGCAGTACTTC
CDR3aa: CALGQGLYEQYF

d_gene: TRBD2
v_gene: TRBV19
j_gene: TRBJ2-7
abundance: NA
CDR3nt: TGTGCCAGTAGTATTAGCGGGAGCTACGAGCAGTACTTC
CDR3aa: CASSISGSYEQYF

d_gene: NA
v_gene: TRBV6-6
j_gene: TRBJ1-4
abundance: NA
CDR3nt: TGTGCCAGCTCCCGTGTGAGCGGGGGCTGGGAAAAACTGTTTTTT
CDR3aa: CASSRVSGGWEKLFF

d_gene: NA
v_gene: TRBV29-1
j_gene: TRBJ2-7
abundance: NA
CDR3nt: TGCAGCGTTGGAAGTAGCAGCTCCTACGAGCAGTACTTC
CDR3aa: CSVGSSSSYEQYF

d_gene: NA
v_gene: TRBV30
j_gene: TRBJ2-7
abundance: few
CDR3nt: TGTGCCTGGAGTGTATTCACGGTGGGAGGCGGCGAGCAGTACTTC
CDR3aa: CAWSVFTVGGGEQYF

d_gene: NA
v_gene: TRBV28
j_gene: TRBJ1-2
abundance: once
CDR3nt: TGTGCCAGCAGTTTAGTAGGGGTGGCAGGCTTTTATGGCTACACCTTC
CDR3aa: CASSLVGVAGFYGYTF

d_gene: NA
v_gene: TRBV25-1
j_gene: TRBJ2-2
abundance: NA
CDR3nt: TGTGCCAGCAGTCCGTCTCGGGCGAACACCGGGGAGCTGTTTTTT
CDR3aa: CASSPSRANTGELFF